This entry lists 29 T cell receptor beta chains sequenced from one sample in a study of cytomegalovirus exposure and HLA in healthy donors. The primer mix had 60 Vbeta and 13 Jbeta primers. Profiled with immunoSEQ multiplex PCR; TCRdb holds only in-frame clones, not every one. The sample lists about 220,000 clones; over 75% were seen once. Sequenced input: PBMCs. The receptors shown here come from a male donor in good health and CMV-seronegative.

CDR3 bases: TGTGCCAGTAGTTCACCCACTCTCGGACAGACATATAATGAAAAACTGTTTTTT. Amino acid sequence: CASSSPTLGQTYNEKLFF. V is TRBV19 and J is TRBJ1-4; D possibly corresponds to TRBD1 (6 bases). The CDR3 totals 18 residues. The V gene lost 5 bases and the J gene lost 4 bases, with 23 bases spanning the gap. Germline V gene lookup returns CDR1 LNHDA and CDR2 SQIVND (reference sequence).

This chain joins TRBV25-1 and TRBJ1-5, with a tentative D call TRBD1 (5 bases). V lost 6 bases and J 3 bases, leaving 12 bases between the germline ends. The CDR3 has 14 residues. Germline CDR1 and CDR2: MGHDK and SYGVNS. CDR3 sequence (DNA): TGTGCCAGCAGCCACCAGGGAACCAATCAGCCCCAGCATTTT. Its translation is CASSHQGTNQPQHF. Combining the CDR3 with reference TRBV25-1 and TRBJ1-5 gives the whole variable domain EADIYQTPRYLVIGTGKKITLECSQTMGHDKMYWYQQDPGMELHLIHYSYGVNSTEKGDLSSESTVSRIRTEHFPLTLESARPSHTSQYLCASSHQGTNQPQHFGDGTRLSIL.

CDR3 bases: TGTGCCAGCAGCCCGGAGGGAGATAGCAATCAGCCCCAGCATTTT. Translated, it gives CASSPEGDSNQPQHF. V gene TRBV2 combines with J gene TRBJ1-5; D gene ambiguous. The CDR3 is 15 amino acids. Trimming shortened V by 6 bases and J by 0 bases, and 12 bases separated the two germline ends. Germline CDR1 SNHLY, CDR2 FYNNEI.

The gene calls are TRBV7-2 and TRBJ2-1, with 8 bases fitting TRBD1. V shed 4 bases, J shed 4 bases, and the junction held 6 bases outside the gene matches. The CDR3 covers 15 residues. CDR1 is SGHTA and CDR2 is FQGNSA in the germline V gene. In nucleotides, the CDR3 is TGTGCCAGCAGCTCCTCCGGGACAGGATACAATGAGCAGTTCTTC. This gives the protein CASSSSGTGYNEQFF.

This clone was seen only a few times. The chain has TRBV27 and TRBJ1-5; D might be TRBD1 (6 bases). The germline V gene encodes CDR1 MNHEY and CDR2 SMNVEV (reference sequence). The CDR3 covers 13 residues. Trimming took 3 bases from V and 6 from J, leaving 9 bases between them. This chain's CDR3 is CASSLQGRQPQHF. The DNA for the CDR3 is TGTGCCAGCAGTTTGCAGGGGCGTCAGCCCCAGCATTTT.

This clone showed up just once. The J gene is TRBJ1-6, the V gene TRBV4-2, with D possibly matching TRBD1 (6 bases). The CDR3 covers 17 residues. Germline CDR1 LGHNA, CDR2 YNFKEQ. Trimming cost V 3 bases and J 10 bases, with 22 bases left between them. The CDR3 bases are TGTGCCAGCAGCCAGCCCCCCACAGGGATAGAAAACTCACCCCTCCACTTT. Translated: CASSQPPTGIENSPLHF.

J is TRBJ2-5 and V is TRBV5-8, with 16 bases lining up with TRBD2. The CDR3 totals 18 residues. The V segment lost 4 bases and the J segment 0 bases; nucleotides outside the gene matches: 6. Germline V gene data show CDR1 as SGHTS and CDR2 as YDEGEE. The CDR3 sequence: CASSTTGLAGGYQETQYF. The CDR3 bases are TGTGCCAGCAGCACAACGGGACTAGCGGGGGGGTACCAAGAGACCCAGTACTTC.

The V gene is TRBV29-1, the J gene TRBJ1-2; TRBD1 matches 8 bases. Germline values: CDR1 SQVTM, CDR2 ANQGSEA. V lost 6 bases and J lost 5; bases outside the gene matches: 8. The CDR3 loop spans 13 amino acids. In DNA form, the CDR3 reads TGCAGCGTGGCCGAGACAGGGGAGTATGGCTACACCTTC. Its protein product is CSVAETGEYGYTF.

The rearrangement uses TRBV30 and TRBJ2-5; perhaps TRBD2 as D (5 bases). The CDR3 is 13 residues long. CDR1 and CDR2 from the germline V gene are GTSNPN and SVGIG (reference sequence). The V end was cut by 0 bases, the J end by 11 bases, with 16 bases between. Here the CDR3 DNA reads TGTGCCTGGAGTGTCTTCGGGATAGGAGAGCAGTACTTC. Protein: CAWSVFGIGEQYF.

This clone was counted once. V and J are TRBV27 and TRBJ2-5; 9 bases fit TRBD2. The CDR3 totals 18 residues. The junction had 13 bases not matched to a gene; V was cut back by 4 bases and J by 1 base. Germline loops: CDR1 MNHEY, CDR2 SMNVEV (reference sequence). The DNA for the CDR3 is TGTGCCAGCAGTTATAGGGGCCTAGCGGGGCGGCCCCAAGAGACCCAGTACTTC. This translates into CASSYRGLAGRPQETQYF.

The chain combines TRBV5-1 with TRBJ2-7; D perhaps matches TRBD1 (6 bases). From germline, CDR1 is SGHRS and CDR2 YFSETQ. The CDR3 length is 14 residues. V was shortened by 2 bases and J by 0 bases, with 9 bases between the two germline ends. CDR3 loop: CASSFGTSSYEQYF. The CDR3 DNA sequence: TGCGCCAGCAGCTTTGGGACAAGCTCCTACGAGCAGTACTTC.

This clone was seen only a few times. The chain carries TRBV19 and TRBJ1-2; D is unclear. The CDR3 has 16 amino acids. Germline lookup yields CDR1 LNHDA and CDR2 SQIVND (reference sequence). V lost 2 bases and J lost 5, with 18 bases in between. This CDR3 is CASSILSLAARYGYTF. The CDR3 coding sequence is TGTGCCAGTAGTATACTGTCCTTGGCGGCGCGATATGGCTACACCTTC.

The chain couples TRBV19 to TRBJ1-1; D uncertain. The germline gives CDR1 LNHDA, CDR2 SQIVND (reference sequence). The CDR3 loop spans 14 amino acids. Between the trimmed V and J ends, which lost 7 bases and 4 bases, there was a span of 16 bases. The CDR3 loop reads CASNPRLYVTEAFF. In nucleotides, the CDR3 is TGTGCCAGTAACCCCAGGCTATATGTCACTGAAGCTTTCTTT.

The V gene is TRBV28, the J gene TRBJ1-2, with 7 positions matching TRBD1. Trimming took 2 bases from V and 7 from J; bases not matched to a gene: 4. The CDR3 runs to 13 residues. CDR1 and CDR2 from the germline V gene are MDHEN and SYDVKM. In DNA, the CDR3 is TGTGCCAGCAGTTTACCAGGGGGTGGTGGCTACACCTTC. Protein product: CASSLPGGGGYTF.

The chain links TRBV10-3 to TRBJ1-4; D is undetermined. V gave up 3 bases and J gave up 1 base, with 12 bases separating them. CDR1 ENHRY and CDR2 SYGVKD come from the germline V gene. The CDR3 sequence is 16 residues long. CDR3 sequence: CAISDLPGKTNEKLFF. CDR3 in DNA: TGTGCCATCAGTGACCTACCCGGTAAAACTAATGAAAAACTGTTTTTT.

This clone was detected only a few times. The J gene is TRBJ2-3, the V gene TRBV9, with 7 bases matching TRBD2. CDR1 is SGDLS and CDR2 is YYNGEE in the germline V gene. This CDR3 is built from 16 residues. The J segment lost 5 bases and the V segment lost 4 bases, leaving 13 bases of the junction unmatched. DNA of the CDR3: TGTGCCAGCAGCCGTAATTGGCGGGAGCAAGTAGATACGCAGTATTTT. It yields the protein CASSRNWREQVDTQYF.

In its sample, this clone was seen once. This sequence joins TRBV11-2 and TRBJ2-7; 10 positions match TRBD2. The CDR3 loop spans 15 amino acids. CDR1 and CDR2 from the germline V gene are SGHAT and FQNNGV. The junction had 6 bases not matched to a gene; V was cut back by 2 bases and J by 5 bases. The CDR3 reads CASSLSAGGYNEQYF. The CDR3 nucleotides read TGTGCCAGCAGCTTATCAGCGGGAGGGTATAACGAGCAGTACTTC.

CDR3 DNA: TGTGCCAGCAGCTTAGCGGCTAGCGTATATGAGCAGTTCTTC. This sequence encodes CASSLAASVYEQFF. The chain couples TRBV7-9 to TRBJ2-1; maybe TRBD2 (6 bases). This CDR3 comprises 14 residues. Germline CDR1 is SEHNR and CDR2 is FQNEAQ (reference sequence). The V and J ends lost 0 bases and 8 bases respectively, with 11 bases between them.

The sample holds one count of this clone. The chain links TRBV5-8 to TRBJ2-1; 8 nucleotides agree with TRBD2. Trimming removed 0 bases from V and 6 bases from J; junction bases left unmatched: 5. The CDR3 covers 15 residues. The germline V gene encodes CDR1 SGHTS and CDR2 YDEGEE. The DNA of the CDR3 is TGTGCCAGCAGCTTGGTCGGGAGGGCCAGCAATGAGCAGTTCTTC. Translated, it gives CASSLVGRASNEQFF.

The chain is built from TRBV7-7 and TRBJ2-3; 11 nucleotides align to TRBD1. The CDR3 length is 14 residues. Trimming took 6 bases from V and 3 from J; bases not matched to a gene: 2. Per germline, CDR1 SSHAT and CDR2 FNYEAQ (reference sequence). CDR3 coding DNA: TGTGCCAGCAGGGGGGACAGGGGGACAGATACGCAGTATTTT. Its protein product is CASRGDRGTDTQYF.

This clone was counted only a few times. V usage is TRBV20-1 and J usage is TRBJ1-1, with D possibly being TRBD1 (6 bases). There are 11 residues in the CDR3. The germline V gene encodes CDR1 DFQATT and CDR2 SNEGSKA (reference sequence). Deletions cut 6 bases from V and 8 bases from J, with 13 bases between. CDR3 residues: CSATRQGEAFF. Written as DNA, the CDR3 is TGCAGTGCAACACGCCAGGGGGAAGCTTTCTTT.

J is TRBJ1-5 and V is TRBV5-3, with D maybe TRBD1 (6 bases). TRBV5-3 is placed among ORFs of uncertain function. V was shortened by 4 bases and J by 0 bases, with 8 bases between the two germline ends. The CDR3 has 14 amino acids. CDR3 residues: CARSIQGSNQPQHF. As DNA, the CDR3 is TGTGCCAGAAGCATACAGGGTAGCAATCAGCCCCAGCATTTT.

This rearrangement joins TRBV10-3 to TRBJ2-7, with 8 bases matching TRBD2. V shed 3 bases, J shed 3 bases, and the junction held 16 bases outside the gene matches. Germline V lookup: CDR1 ENHRY, CDR2 SYGVKD. The CDR3 spans 18 residues. Here the CDR3 reads CAISDRSLSGLVDYEQYF. The CDR3 coding sequence is TGTGCCATCAGTGACCGGTCACTATCGGGACTAGTGGACTACGAGCAGTACTTC.

This clone appeared once. The chain links TRBV7-2 to TRBJ2-7; 7 positions agree with TRBD1. V lost 4 bases and J lost 2; bases outside the gene matches: 8. The V gene's germline CDR1 is SGHTA and CDR2 FQGNSA. CDR3 length: 15 amino acids. CDR3 DNA sequence: TGTGCCAGCAGCTCCCCGTCGCAGGGGGCCTACGAGCAGTACTTC. The encoded protein is CASSSPSQGAYEQYF. Complete variable domain (other parts from reference TRBV7-2 and TRBJ2-7): GAGVSQSPSNKVTEKGKDVELRCDPISGHTALYWYRQSLGQGLEFLIYFQGNSAPDKSGLPSDRFSAERTGGSVSTLTIQRTQQEDSAVYLCASSSPSQGAYEQYFGPGTRLTVT.

V and J are TRBV11-1 and TRBJ1-5; D perhaps matches TRBD1 (5 bases). The CDR3 has 15 residues. Germline loops: CDR1 SGHAT, CDR2 FQDESV (reference sequence). V shed 1 base and J shed 1 base, with 8 bases lying between them. The CDR3 DNA follows: TGTGCCAGCAGCTTAGAGGCAGGGAGCAATCAGCCCCAGCATTTT. Amino acids: CASSLEAGSNQPQHF.

The count of this clone is one. A read error may produce the germline difference seen at one junction end. The J gene is TRBJ2-3, the V gene TRBV10-3; D is perhaps TRBD2 (5 bases). Looked up from germline, CDR1 is ENHRY and CDR2 is SYGVKD. The CDR3 is made up of 14 amino acids. The CDR3 is CAMGSGVSKDTQYF. DNA of the CDR3: TGTGCCATGGGGTCCGGGGTTAGCAAAGATACGCAGTATTTT.

V and J are TRBV27 and TRBJ1-1; perhaps TRBD1 as D (6 bases). In germline, CDR1 is MNHEY, CDR2 SMNVEV (reference sequence). Trimming took 6 bases from V and 3 from J, leaving 11 bases between them. The CDR3 sequence is 13 residues long. The CDR3 DNA sequence: TGTGCCAGCAGGGACAGCCCACACACTGAAGCTTTCTTT. Protein: CASRDSPHTEAFF.

This clone was seen a single time. This rearrangement joins TRBV7-9 to TRBJ2-7, with TRBD2 identical over 13 bases. CDR3 length equals 16 residues. Germline assignment: CDR1 SEHNR and CDR2 FQNEAQ (reference sequence). Trimming cost V 4 bases and J 6 bases; bases outside gene matches: 9. CDR3 loop: CASSSRGLAGVGEQYF. For the CDR3, the DNA is TGTGCCAGCAGCTCGCGCGGACTAGCGGGAGTTGGCGAGCAGTACTTC.

This chain links TRBV7-6 with TRBJ2-2; 8 bases agree with TRBD2. V lost 2 bases and J lost 4; bases outside the gene matches: 3. The CDR3 is made up of 15 amino acids. Germline V gene sequence: CDR1 SGHVS, CDR2 FNYEAQ. The CDR3 coding sequence is TGTGCCAGCAGCTTAAGGCGGGGGGCCACCGGGGAGCTGTTTTTT. As protein: CASSLRRGATGELFF.